The following is a T cell receptor (beta chain) sequence with its context. The record originates from a study of blood T cell repertoires in COVID-19. On the study more broadly: Material from acute and convalescent COVID-19 was sourced from the United States, Italy and Spain. The analysed material was cDNA or gDNA that came from T cells, B-cell-depleted T cells, or PBMCs.

Residents of about two dozen US areas, aged about 18 to 89 years, made up the participants. Clones were sequenced by immunoSEQ multiplex PCR, and TCRdb holds only the in-frame ones, with some missing. The data show roughly 180,000 clones, over 65% seen once. CDR3 length: 12 amino acids. The germline V and J ends were trimmed by 5 bases and 9 bases, with 13 bases remaining between them. CDR1 SGHAT and CDR2 FQNNGV come from the germline V gene. This sequence joins TRBV11-2 and TRBJ2-5, with D maybe TRBD1 (5 bases). The sequence was collected from a woman in her fifties or sixties who had recovered from COVID-19. Sample: PBMCs or T cells enriched from blood (not recorded which). The CDR3 nucleotides read TGTGCCAGCAGCCCGCAGGGAACGGCCCAGTACTTC. Translating gives CASSPQGTAQYF.